This T cell receptor beta chain originates from a study of shared clonotypes between healthy human individuals. The repertoire was sequenced with immunoSEQ multiplex PCR; TCRdb's copy has only in-frame clones and lacks some. The sample yields hundreds of thousands of clones, less than 80% seen once. The length of the CDR3 is 18 residues. CDR1 and CDR2 (germline): LGHNA, YNFKEQ. The ends were cut back, 0 bases at V and 9 bases at J, with 27 bases in the middle. The source material was memory CD4+ T cells sorted from blood. Subset meaning: CD45RA-negative fraction. The chain employs TRBV4-2 and TRBJ2-7; the D gene could be TRBD1 or TRBD2 (5 bases each). The TCR was taken from a woman aged 25-40 years in good health. The CDR3 region is CASSQEGLNGDRSPGQYF. The CDR3 nucleotides read TGTGCCAGCAGCCAAGAGGGGCTTAACGGGGACCGCTCTCCAGGGCAGTACTTC.